The 27 T cell receptor beta chains listed next were all sequenced from one sample in a study of T cells in Graves' hyperthyroidism and ophthalmopathy. TCR beta CDR3 regions were amplified from RNA transcripts. The study used the HTBI primer set for a first-round RT-PCR of the TCR CDR3. TCRdb itself ran the multiplex PCR reads through MiXCR, one entry per CDR3 protein. The data contain about 500,000 distinct CDR3 sequences, roughly a sixth of them seen just once; the ten biggest clones take up approximately 15%. The specimen sequenced was blood. All receptors come from a woman aged 18-35 years with Graves' ophthalmopathy.

The rearrangement joins TRBV3-1 to TRBJ2-3; D unresolved. V shed 4 bases and J shed 1 base, with 9 bases lying between them. CDR1 and CDR2 from the germline V gene are LGHDT and YNNKEL (reference sequence). CDR3 size: 14 residues. CDR3 bases: TGTGCCAGCAGCCCTTCTCCGGGCACAGATACGCAGTATTTT. Its translation is CASSPSPGTDTQYF.

This chain joins TRBV7-3 and TRBJ2-6; possibly TRBD2 for D (6 bases). Germline-derived CDR1 and CDR2 are SGHTA and FQGTGA. The CDR3 contains 16 residues. Trimming took off 3 bases at V and 1 base at J, with 10 bases between the two ends. CDR3 sequence (DNA): TGTGCCAGCAGCTTGGGACTCCATTCTGGGGCCAACGTCCTGACTTTC. It translates to CASSLGLHSGANVLTF. Full variable domain (rest looked up from reference TRBV7-3 and TRBJ2-6): GAGVSQTPSNKVTEKGKYVELRCDPISGHTALYWYRQSLGQGPEFLIYFQGTGAADDSGLPNDRFFAVRPEGSVSTLKIQRTERGDSAVYLCASSLGLHSGANVLTFGAGSRLTVL.

This clonotype was seen ten or more times. The gene calls are TRBV30 and TRBJ1-4; 8 nucleotides match TRBD1. V lost 1 base to trimming and J lost 10 bases; unmatched junction nucleotides: 5. The CDR3 consists of 13 residues. From germline, CDR1 is GTSNPN and CDR2 SVGIG (reference sequence). CDR3 protein: CAWSEDRAGKLFF. In DNA, the CDR3 is TGTGCCTGGAGTGAGGACAGGGCGGGAAAACTGTTTTTT. Supplemented by reference TRBV30 and TRBJ1-4, the full variable domain reads SQTIHQWPATLVQPVGSPLSLECTVEGTSNPNLYWYRQAAGRGLQLLFYSVGIGQISSEVPQNLSASRPQDRQFILSSKKLLLSDSGFYLCAWSEDRAGKLFFGSGTQLSVL.

On this clonotype itself: Here the CDR3 omits its conserved ending phenylalanine or tryptophan, so a read error is the likely source. The gene calls are TRBV10-3 and TRBJ2-5; the D gene is possibly TRBD2 (6 bases). V gave up 3 bases and J gave up 5 bases, with 7 bases separating them. The germline V gene has CDR1 ENHRY and CDR2 SYGVKD. The CDR3 length is 12 residues. CDR3 DNA: TGTGCCATCAGTGAAGGAGGGGAGACCCAGTACCTC. This codes for CAISEGGETQYL.

This clonotype was counted only a few times. The V gene is TRBV7-8, the J gene TRBJ1-6; weak D call: TRBD1 (5 bases). Trimming cost V 1 base and J 0 bases, with 13 bases left between them. The CDR3 spans 18 residues. In germline, CDR1 is SGHVS, CDR2 FQNEAQ. CDR3 protein: CASSLVGAESSYNSPLHF. Written as DNA, the CDR3 is TGTGCCAGCAGCTTAGTAGGGGCCGAAAGCTCCTATAATTCACCCCTCCACTTT. Together with reference TRBV7-8 and TRBJ1-6, the CDR3 gives the full variable domain: GAGVSQSPRYKVAKRGQDVALRCDPISGHVSLFWYQQALGQGPEFLTYFQNEAQLDKSGLPSDRFFAERPEGSVSTLKIQRTQQEDSAVYLCASSLVGAESSYNSPLHFGNGTRLTVT.

This clonotype was counted only a few times. The J gene is TRBJ2-7, the V gene TRBV19; D might be TRBD1 or TRBD2, each matching 5 bases. Trimming removed 4 bases at V and 2 bases at J, with 15 bases between. CDR3 length equals 15 residues. Looked up from germline, CDR1 is LNHDA and CDR2 is SQIVND (reference sequence). The chain's CDR3 is CASSTLRDVPYEQYF. In nucleotides, the CDR3 is TGTGCCAGTAGTACACTCCGGGACGTCCCCTACGAGCAGTACTTC.

This rearrangement joins TRBV29-1 to TRBJ2-7; D remains unclear. V was clipped by 6 bases and J by 2 bases, with 11 bases between them. CDR3 length equals 12 residues. Germline CDR1 reads SQVTM; CDR2 reads ANQGSEA. The CDR3 sequence is CSVLGLTYEQYF. The CDR3 nucleotides read TGCAGCGTCCTGGGCCTTACCTACGAGCAGTACTTC.

The gene calls are TRBV20-1 and TRBJ2-1; 11 bases line up with TRBD2. The V gene's germline CDR1 is DFQATT and CDR2 SNEGSKA (reference sequence). The CDR3 covers 15 residues. Trimming cost V 3 bases and J 6 bases; bases outside gene matches: 7. Here the CDR3 DNA reads TGCAGTGCTAGTTCACTAGCGGGAGCAGGCAATGAGCAGTTCTTC. This encodes CSASSLAGAGNEQFF.

The chain combines TRBV27 with TRBJ1-6, with D tentatively TRBD1 (6 bases). Trimming removed 4 bases at V and 10 bases at J, with 11 bases between. The CDR3 is 13 amino acids. Germline loops: CDR1 MNHEY, CDR2 SMNVEV (reference sequence). The CDR3 protein is CASSSGTSSPLHF. CDR3 in DNA: TGTGCCAGCAGTTCGGGGACAAGCTCACCCCTCCACTTT.

V gene TRBV27 combines with J gene TRBJ2-5, with D hard to call. This CDR3 is 15 amino acids long. CDR1 and CDR2 (germline): MNHEY, SMNVEV (reference sequence). V shed 1 base and J shed 5 bases, with 14 bases lying between them. CDR3: CASSLWRESWETQYF. The DNA of the CDR3 is TGTGCCAGCAGTTTATGGCGAGAGTCATGGGAGACCCAGTACTTC.

This clonotype was observed a few times. The V call is TRBV28, the J call TRBJ1-4; 7 nucleotides line up with TRBD1. Trimming cost V 5 bases and J 6 bases; bases outside gene matches: 15. Germline V CDR1 and CDR2: MDHEN, SYDVKM. This CDR3 has 17 residues. CDR3 loop: CASSLYYEGAEDEKLFF. CDR3 DNA: TGTGCCAGCAGTCTCTATTATGAGGGGGCGGAGGATGAAAAACTGTTTTTT.

This sequence joins TRBV30 and TRBJ2-3; D could derive from TRBD1 or TRBD2 (5 bases each). The V gene lost 0 bases and the J gene lost 6 bases, with 13 bases spanning the gap. CDR3 length: 14 residues. Germline V gives CDR1 GTSNPN, CDR2 SVGIG (reference sequence). CDR3 loop: CAWSVYRDGDTQYF. DNA for the CDR3: TGTGCCTGGAGTGTATACCGGGACGGGGATACGCAGTATTTT.

This clonotype has a count of ten or more. V usage is TRBV30 and J usage is TRBJ1-5; a weak D match, TRBD1 (5 bases). Germline V gene lookup returns CDR1 GTSNPN and CDR2 SVGIG (reference sequence). The V end was cut by 2 bases, the J end by 1 base, with 6 bases between. The CDR3 is 13 amino acids. This CDR3 is CAWSRDSNQPQHF. CDR3 DNA: TGTGCCTGGAGTAGGGACAGCAATCAGCCCCAGCATTTT.

The chain combines TRBV7-9 with TRBJ2-3; the match to TRBD1 covers 7 bases. Per the germline V gene, CDR1 is SEHNR and CDR2 is FQNEAQ (reference sequence). The CDR3 is 14 residues long. V was clipped by 7 bases and J by 4 bases; unmatched bases: 8. The CDR3 DNA is TGTGCCAGCACCCAGGGGGTAACTCCAGATACGCAGTATTTT. As protein: CASTQGVTPDTQYF.

This clonotype was counted at least ten times. The rearrangement joins TRBV27 to TRBJ1-4; 8 positions agree with TRBD1. The length of the CDR3 is 14 residues. The V gene's germline CDR1 is MNHEY and CDR2 SMNVEV (reference sequence). Germline trimming cut 6 bases from V and 6 bases from J; bases unmatched to any gene: 6. The CDR3 is CASRVDREDEKLFF. The CDR3 coding sequence is TGTGCCAGCAGAGTGGACAGGGAAGATGAAAAACTGTTTTTT.

The V call is TRBV5-1, the J call TRBJ2-1; TRBD2 agrees at 10 bases. The CDR3 totals 16 residues. The trim removed 4 bases at V and 5 bases at J, leaving 9 bases unmatched. From germline, CDR1 is SGHRS and CDR2 YFSETQ. The CDR3 coding sequence is TGCGCCAGCAGCCCAGATAGCGGGAGGCACCACAATGAGCAGTTCTTC. It is translated as CASSPDSGRHHNEQFF.

The rearrangement joins TRBV6-2 or TRBV6-3 to TRBJ2-5; D remains unclear. Trimming left V 2 bases short and J 0 bases short, with 10 bases between. The length of the CDR3 is 15 residues. Germline lookup yields CDR1 MNHEY and CDR2 SVGEGT. The CDR3 coding sequence is TGTGCCAGCAGTTACCGGCTTGCTTACCAAGAGACCCAGTACTTC. Its translation: CASSYRLAYQETQYF.

This clonotype was picked up many times. V usage is TRBV7-2 and J usage is TRBJ2-5; no definite D call. CDR3 length: 13 residues. Germline V lookup: CDR1 SGHTA, CDR2 FQGNSA. Trimming took 2 bases from V and 5 from J, leaving 9 bases between them. The CDR3 here is CASSLKAWETQYF. The CDR3 nucleotides read TGTGCCAGCAGCTTAAAGGCGTGGGAGACCCAGTACTTC.

This clonotype was detected ten times or more. The V and J genes are TRBV2 and TRBJ2-7; D not certain. V was clipped by 6 bases and J by 1 base, with 10 bases between them. The germline V gene encodes CDR1 SNHLY and CDR2 FYNNEI. The CDR3 contains 13 residues. CDR3 sequence (DNA): TGTGCCAGCAGCGTCGGACCTTCCTACGAGCAGTACTTC. Translated: CASSVGPSYEQYF.

This clonotype was seen ten or more times. This sequence joins TRBV12-3 or TRBV12-4 and TRBJ1-1; 7 bases align to TRBD1. The CDR3 is made up of 14 amino acids. Trimming at V came to 1 base and at J to 7 bases, leaving 6 bases not matched to a gene. The CDR3 sequence is CASSLDRGIYEAFF. CDR3 sequence (DNA): TGTGCCAGCAGTTTAGACAGGGGAATCTATGAAGCTTTCTTT.

Regarding this clonotype: A much larger clonotype is one base distant, so this may be a read error. The chain employs TRBV28 and TRBJ2-5; perhaps TRBD1 as D (5 bases). The CDR3 is 13 residues long. CDR1 is MDHEN and CDR2 is SYDVKM in the germline V gene. The CDR3 here is CASSPPGKETPYF. CDR3 bases: TGTGCCAGCAGTCCCCCAGGGAAGGAGACCCCGTACTTC.

This clonotype was seen at least ten times. CDR3 nucleotides: TGTGCCAGCAGTGAGGGACAGACATATGGCTACACCTTC. Its protein product is CASSEGQTYGYTF. This sequence joins TRBV2 and TRBJ1-2; 7 nucleotides align to TRBD1. The CDR3 has 13 residues. The germline V gene has CDR1 SNHLY and CDR2 FYNNEI. V was pared by 3 bases and J by 5 bases, with 3 bases of the junction left unmatched.

This chain uses TRBV29-1 with TRBJ1-1, with D possibly matching TRBD1 (6 bases). The V end lost 5 bases, the J end lost 5 bases, and 12 bases lay between the germline ends. The length of the CDR3 is 12 residues. Looked up from germline, CDR1 is SQVTM and CDR2 is ANQGSEA. The CDR3 loop reads CSVSQGSTEAFF. In nucleotides, the CDR3 is TGCAGCGTTAGTCAGGGGAGTACTGAAGCTTTCTTT.

This clonotype was detected a few times. The chain combines TRBV6-1 with TRBJ2-3; D is perhaps TRBD1 (6 bases). Germline V gives CDR1 MNHNS, CDR2 SASEGT. The CDR3 contains 15 residues. V gave up 1 base and J gave up 6 bases, with 14 bases separating them. CDR3 loop: CASSEEIRRGDTQYF. The DNA for the CDR3 is TGTGCCAGCAGTGAAGAGATTCGTAGGGGGGATACGCAGTATTTT.

The rearrangement joins TRBV10-3 to TRBJ1-1; TRBD1 is a possible D gene (5 bases). This CDR3 is 11 amino acids long. V gave up 4 bases and J gave up 8 bases, with 8 bases separating them. In germline, CDR1 is ENHRY, CDR2 SYGVKD. The CDR3 bases are TGTGCCATCAGTGGAGACAGAGAAGCTTTCTTT. It specifies CAISGDREAFF.

In this sample, this clonotype turned up many times. The rearrangement joins TRBV7-9 to TRBJ2-7; a possible D gene is TRBD1 (5 bases). Trimming shortened V by 5 bases and J by 3 bases, and 11 bases separated the two germline ends. The CDR3 covers 13 residues. Germline V gene sequence: CDR1 SEHNR, CDR2 FQNEAQ (reference sequence). CDR3 amino acids: CASSPIRGYEQYF. In nucleotides, the CDR3 is TGTGCCAGCAGCCCAATTAGGGGCTACGAGCAGTACTTC.

The chain joins TRBV7-9 to TRBJ2-3, with D unresolved. CDR1 and CDR2 (germline): SEHNR, FQNEAQ (reference sequence). V lost 6 bases and J lost 0, with 7 bases in between. The CDR3 is 13 residues long. CDR3 residues: CASRPRSTDTQYF. CDR3 DNA: TGTGCCAGCAGACCCAGAAGCACAGATACGCAGTATTTT. Drawing the rest from reference TRBV7-9 and TRBJ2-3, the complete variable domain is DTGVSQNPRHKITKRGQNVTFRCDPISEHNRLYWYRQTLGQGPEFLTYFQNEAQLEKSRLLSDRFSAERPKGSFSTLEIQRTEQGDSAMYLCASRPRSTDTQYFGPGTRLTVL.